The clone carrying this T cell receptor (beta chain) was recorded a few times. This record belongs to a study of blood T cell repertoires in COVID-19. At the level of the study: Some COVID-19 samples were acute and others convalescent; all came from the United States, Italy and Spain. In each case, the material was cDNA or gDNA derived from T cells, B-cell-depleted T cells, or PBMCs.

Original methodology: By means of reference gene primer amplification, nucleated cell counts were estimated. This table comes from immunoSEQ multiplex PCR, and its TCRdb copy is limited to in-frame clones, with some not included. V and J calls plus clone size are reproduced from that table; the DNA served to infer D and trimming. Of approximately 69,000 clones listed, almost 90% are singletons. The TCR was taken from a man aged 45-65 years with acute or convalescent COVID-19. Source material: peripheral blood.

CDR3 loop: CASSYSRGSPLHF. DNA for the CDR3: TGTGCCAGCAGTTACTCCCGCGGTTCACCCCTCCACTTT. V and J are TRBV6-5 and TRBJ1-6, with D unresolved. This CDR3 is built from 13 residues. Trimming removed 0 bases at V and 9 bases at J, with 6 bases between. Germline CDR1 MNHEY, CDR2 SVGAGI.